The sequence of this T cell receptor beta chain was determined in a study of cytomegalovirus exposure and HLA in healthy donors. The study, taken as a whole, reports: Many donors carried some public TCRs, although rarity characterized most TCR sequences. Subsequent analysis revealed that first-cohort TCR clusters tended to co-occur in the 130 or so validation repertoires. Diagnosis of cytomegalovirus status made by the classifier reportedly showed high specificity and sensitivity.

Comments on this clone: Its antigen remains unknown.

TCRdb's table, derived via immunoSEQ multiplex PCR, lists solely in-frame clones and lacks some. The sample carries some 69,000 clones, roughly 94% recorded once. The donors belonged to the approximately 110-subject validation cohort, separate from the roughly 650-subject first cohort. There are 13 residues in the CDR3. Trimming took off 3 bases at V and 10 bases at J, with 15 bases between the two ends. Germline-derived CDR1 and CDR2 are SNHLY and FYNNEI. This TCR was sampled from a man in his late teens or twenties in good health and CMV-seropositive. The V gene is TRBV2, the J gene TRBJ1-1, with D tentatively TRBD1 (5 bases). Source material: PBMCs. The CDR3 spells CASSDTGVVGAFF. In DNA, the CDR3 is TGTGCCAGCAGTGATACGGGGGTAGTGGGAGCTTTCTTT.